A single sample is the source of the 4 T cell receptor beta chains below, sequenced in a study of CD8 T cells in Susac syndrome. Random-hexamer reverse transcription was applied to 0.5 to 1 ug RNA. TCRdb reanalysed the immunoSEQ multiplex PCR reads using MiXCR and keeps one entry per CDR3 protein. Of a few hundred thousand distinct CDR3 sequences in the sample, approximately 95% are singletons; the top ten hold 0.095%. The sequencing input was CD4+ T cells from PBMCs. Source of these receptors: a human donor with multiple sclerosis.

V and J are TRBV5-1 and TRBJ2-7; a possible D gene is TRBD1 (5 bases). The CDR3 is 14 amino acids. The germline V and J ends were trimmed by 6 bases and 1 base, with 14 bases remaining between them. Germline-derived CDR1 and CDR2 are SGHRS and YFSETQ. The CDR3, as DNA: TGCGCCAGCACCCAAACGACAGTATCCTACGAGCAGTACTTC. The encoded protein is CASTQTTVSYEQYF.

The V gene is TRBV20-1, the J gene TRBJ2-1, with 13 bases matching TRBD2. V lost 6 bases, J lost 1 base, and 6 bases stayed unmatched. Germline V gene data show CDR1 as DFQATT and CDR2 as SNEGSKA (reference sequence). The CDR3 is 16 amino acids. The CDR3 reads CSAIPGLAGSYNEQFF. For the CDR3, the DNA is TGCAGTGCAATCCCGGGACTAGCGGGATCCTACAATGAGCAGTTCTTC.

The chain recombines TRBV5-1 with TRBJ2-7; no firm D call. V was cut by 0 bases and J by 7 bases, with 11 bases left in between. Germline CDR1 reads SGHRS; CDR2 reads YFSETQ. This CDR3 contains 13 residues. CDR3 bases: TGCGCCAGCAGCTTGGGTCCCGCGTTTGAGCAGTACTTC. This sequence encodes CASSLGPAFEQYF.

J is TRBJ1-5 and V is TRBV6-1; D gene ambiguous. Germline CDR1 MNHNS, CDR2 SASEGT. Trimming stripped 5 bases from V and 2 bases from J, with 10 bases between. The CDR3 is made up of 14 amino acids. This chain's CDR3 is CASSRDPRNQPQHF. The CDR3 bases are TGTGCCAGCAGTCGGGATCCCCGCAATCAGCCCCAGCATTTT.